Listed below are T cell receptor beta chains from one sample, sequenced in a study of spatial heterogeneity in lung cancer. TCRdb ran MiXCR on the 5' RACE reads and lists one entry per CDR3 protein. The data show some 96,000 distinct CDR3 sequences, with 4% to 4.5% seen just once and approximately 22% held by the top ten. The input for sequencing was lung tumor tissue, taken at surgery. The receptors stem from a male donor with early-stage non-small cell lung cancer. Both conserved end residues are part of each CDR3. The D gene is left open where the match is weak. Expanded clones are given a class, and other clones once, few, many or no size at all.

v_call,d_call,j_call,clone_size,cdr3_nt,cdr3_aa
TRBV5-1,.,TRBJ2-7,many,TGCGCCAGCAGCTTGGGACAGATCTACGAGCAGTACTTC,CASSLGQIYEQYF
TRBV2,TRBD2,TRBJ2-2,few,TGTGCCAGCAGTGAAGAGCCTTTGGCGGGAGAAGGAAAGCTGTTTTTT,CASSEEPLAGEGKLFF
TRBV13,TRBD2,TRBJ2-1,many,TGTGCCAGCAGCCTTGAGTCACTTATCTCGCCCGGGGGGAGGGCCAGTCGCTATGAGCAGTTCTTC,CASSLESLISPGGRASRYEQFF
TRBV11-2,TRBD1,TRBJ1-6,few,TGTGCCAGCAGCCATTGGGACAGGGGGCGAGGTTCACCCCTCCACTTT,CASSHWDRGRGSPLHF
TRBV28,.,TRBJ2-1,many,TGTGCCAGCAGTTTTGGGCTCCCTGGGGATGAGCAGTTCTTC,CASSFGLPGDEQFF
TRBV7-9,TRBD2,TRBJ2-7,.,TGTGCCAGCAGCTTAGCCACGACAACTAGCGCCTTAATCTCCTACGAGCAGTACTTC,CASSLATTTSALISYEQYF
TRBV5-1,.,TRBJ2-1,many,TGCGCCAGCAGCTTGCCCTCTGCGGGGACCTACAATGAGCAGTTCTTC,CASSLPSAGTYNEQFF
TRBV6-1,TRBD2,TRBJ2-7,many,TGTGCCAGCAGTGAAGTCCTAGCGGGAGGTTCGGACGAGCAGTACTTC,CASSEVLAGGSDEQYF
TRBV6-2/TRBV6-3,.,TRBJ2-7,many,TGTGCCAGTACCCATGCCCACGAGCAGTACTTC,CASTHAHEQYF
TRBV5-1,TRBD1,TRBJ2-3,many,TGCGCCAGCAGCGGCGTGGGACAGATTTTGGGGGATACGCAGTATTTT,CASSGVGQILGDTQYF
TRBV5-1,.,TRBJ2-1,.,TGCGCCAGCAGGATGGCAGCCGGGACTCTCTACAATGAGCAGTTCTTC,CASRMAAGTLYNEQFF
TRBV6-1,TRBD1,TRBJ1-1,few,TGTGCCAGCAGTCCTCAGGGACAGGGGGATCATCGGCTAGCTTTCTTT,CASSPQGQGDHRLAFF
TRBV15,TRBD1,TRBJ1-4,few,TGTGCCACCAGCAGTGAGGGACAGGGGGCTGCTAATGAAAAACTGTTTTTT,CATSSEGQGAANEKLFF
TRBV11-2,.,TRBJ1-4,many,TGTGCCAGCAGCTTATCAGGGTACAATGAAAAACTGTTTTTT,CASSLSGYNEKLFF
TRBV19,.,TRBJ2-6,.,TGTGCCAGTAGTTCCCCCGGAGGGACTGGGGCCAACGTCCTGACTTTC,CASSSPGGTGANVLTF
TRBV27,.,TRBJ2-1,many,TGTGCCAGCAGTTTTTCCCGGGGTAGATCCTACAATGAGCAGTTCTTC,CASSFSRGRSYNEQFF
TRBV9,.,TRBJ2-2,many,TGTGCCAGCAGCGTAGTGGGGACCGGGGAGCTGTTTTTT,CASSVVGTGELFF